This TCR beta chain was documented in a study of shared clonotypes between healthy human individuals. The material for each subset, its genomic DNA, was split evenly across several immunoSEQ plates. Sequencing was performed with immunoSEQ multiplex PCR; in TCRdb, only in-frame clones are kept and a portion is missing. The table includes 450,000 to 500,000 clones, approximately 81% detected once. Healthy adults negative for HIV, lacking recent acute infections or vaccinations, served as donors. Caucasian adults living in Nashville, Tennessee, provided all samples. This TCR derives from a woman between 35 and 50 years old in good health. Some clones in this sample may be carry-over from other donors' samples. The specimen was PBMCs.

The CDR3 is CAIGREGGELFF. As DNA, the CDR3 is TGTGCCATCGGCAGGGAGGGCGGGGAGCTGTTTTTT. The genes are TRBV10-3 and TRBJ2-2; 7 bases line up with TRBD2. This CDR3 spans 12 amino acids. J gave up 7 bases and V 8 bases, and 4 bases lay outside the gene matches. Germline-derived CDR1 and CDR2 are ENHRY and SYGVKD.